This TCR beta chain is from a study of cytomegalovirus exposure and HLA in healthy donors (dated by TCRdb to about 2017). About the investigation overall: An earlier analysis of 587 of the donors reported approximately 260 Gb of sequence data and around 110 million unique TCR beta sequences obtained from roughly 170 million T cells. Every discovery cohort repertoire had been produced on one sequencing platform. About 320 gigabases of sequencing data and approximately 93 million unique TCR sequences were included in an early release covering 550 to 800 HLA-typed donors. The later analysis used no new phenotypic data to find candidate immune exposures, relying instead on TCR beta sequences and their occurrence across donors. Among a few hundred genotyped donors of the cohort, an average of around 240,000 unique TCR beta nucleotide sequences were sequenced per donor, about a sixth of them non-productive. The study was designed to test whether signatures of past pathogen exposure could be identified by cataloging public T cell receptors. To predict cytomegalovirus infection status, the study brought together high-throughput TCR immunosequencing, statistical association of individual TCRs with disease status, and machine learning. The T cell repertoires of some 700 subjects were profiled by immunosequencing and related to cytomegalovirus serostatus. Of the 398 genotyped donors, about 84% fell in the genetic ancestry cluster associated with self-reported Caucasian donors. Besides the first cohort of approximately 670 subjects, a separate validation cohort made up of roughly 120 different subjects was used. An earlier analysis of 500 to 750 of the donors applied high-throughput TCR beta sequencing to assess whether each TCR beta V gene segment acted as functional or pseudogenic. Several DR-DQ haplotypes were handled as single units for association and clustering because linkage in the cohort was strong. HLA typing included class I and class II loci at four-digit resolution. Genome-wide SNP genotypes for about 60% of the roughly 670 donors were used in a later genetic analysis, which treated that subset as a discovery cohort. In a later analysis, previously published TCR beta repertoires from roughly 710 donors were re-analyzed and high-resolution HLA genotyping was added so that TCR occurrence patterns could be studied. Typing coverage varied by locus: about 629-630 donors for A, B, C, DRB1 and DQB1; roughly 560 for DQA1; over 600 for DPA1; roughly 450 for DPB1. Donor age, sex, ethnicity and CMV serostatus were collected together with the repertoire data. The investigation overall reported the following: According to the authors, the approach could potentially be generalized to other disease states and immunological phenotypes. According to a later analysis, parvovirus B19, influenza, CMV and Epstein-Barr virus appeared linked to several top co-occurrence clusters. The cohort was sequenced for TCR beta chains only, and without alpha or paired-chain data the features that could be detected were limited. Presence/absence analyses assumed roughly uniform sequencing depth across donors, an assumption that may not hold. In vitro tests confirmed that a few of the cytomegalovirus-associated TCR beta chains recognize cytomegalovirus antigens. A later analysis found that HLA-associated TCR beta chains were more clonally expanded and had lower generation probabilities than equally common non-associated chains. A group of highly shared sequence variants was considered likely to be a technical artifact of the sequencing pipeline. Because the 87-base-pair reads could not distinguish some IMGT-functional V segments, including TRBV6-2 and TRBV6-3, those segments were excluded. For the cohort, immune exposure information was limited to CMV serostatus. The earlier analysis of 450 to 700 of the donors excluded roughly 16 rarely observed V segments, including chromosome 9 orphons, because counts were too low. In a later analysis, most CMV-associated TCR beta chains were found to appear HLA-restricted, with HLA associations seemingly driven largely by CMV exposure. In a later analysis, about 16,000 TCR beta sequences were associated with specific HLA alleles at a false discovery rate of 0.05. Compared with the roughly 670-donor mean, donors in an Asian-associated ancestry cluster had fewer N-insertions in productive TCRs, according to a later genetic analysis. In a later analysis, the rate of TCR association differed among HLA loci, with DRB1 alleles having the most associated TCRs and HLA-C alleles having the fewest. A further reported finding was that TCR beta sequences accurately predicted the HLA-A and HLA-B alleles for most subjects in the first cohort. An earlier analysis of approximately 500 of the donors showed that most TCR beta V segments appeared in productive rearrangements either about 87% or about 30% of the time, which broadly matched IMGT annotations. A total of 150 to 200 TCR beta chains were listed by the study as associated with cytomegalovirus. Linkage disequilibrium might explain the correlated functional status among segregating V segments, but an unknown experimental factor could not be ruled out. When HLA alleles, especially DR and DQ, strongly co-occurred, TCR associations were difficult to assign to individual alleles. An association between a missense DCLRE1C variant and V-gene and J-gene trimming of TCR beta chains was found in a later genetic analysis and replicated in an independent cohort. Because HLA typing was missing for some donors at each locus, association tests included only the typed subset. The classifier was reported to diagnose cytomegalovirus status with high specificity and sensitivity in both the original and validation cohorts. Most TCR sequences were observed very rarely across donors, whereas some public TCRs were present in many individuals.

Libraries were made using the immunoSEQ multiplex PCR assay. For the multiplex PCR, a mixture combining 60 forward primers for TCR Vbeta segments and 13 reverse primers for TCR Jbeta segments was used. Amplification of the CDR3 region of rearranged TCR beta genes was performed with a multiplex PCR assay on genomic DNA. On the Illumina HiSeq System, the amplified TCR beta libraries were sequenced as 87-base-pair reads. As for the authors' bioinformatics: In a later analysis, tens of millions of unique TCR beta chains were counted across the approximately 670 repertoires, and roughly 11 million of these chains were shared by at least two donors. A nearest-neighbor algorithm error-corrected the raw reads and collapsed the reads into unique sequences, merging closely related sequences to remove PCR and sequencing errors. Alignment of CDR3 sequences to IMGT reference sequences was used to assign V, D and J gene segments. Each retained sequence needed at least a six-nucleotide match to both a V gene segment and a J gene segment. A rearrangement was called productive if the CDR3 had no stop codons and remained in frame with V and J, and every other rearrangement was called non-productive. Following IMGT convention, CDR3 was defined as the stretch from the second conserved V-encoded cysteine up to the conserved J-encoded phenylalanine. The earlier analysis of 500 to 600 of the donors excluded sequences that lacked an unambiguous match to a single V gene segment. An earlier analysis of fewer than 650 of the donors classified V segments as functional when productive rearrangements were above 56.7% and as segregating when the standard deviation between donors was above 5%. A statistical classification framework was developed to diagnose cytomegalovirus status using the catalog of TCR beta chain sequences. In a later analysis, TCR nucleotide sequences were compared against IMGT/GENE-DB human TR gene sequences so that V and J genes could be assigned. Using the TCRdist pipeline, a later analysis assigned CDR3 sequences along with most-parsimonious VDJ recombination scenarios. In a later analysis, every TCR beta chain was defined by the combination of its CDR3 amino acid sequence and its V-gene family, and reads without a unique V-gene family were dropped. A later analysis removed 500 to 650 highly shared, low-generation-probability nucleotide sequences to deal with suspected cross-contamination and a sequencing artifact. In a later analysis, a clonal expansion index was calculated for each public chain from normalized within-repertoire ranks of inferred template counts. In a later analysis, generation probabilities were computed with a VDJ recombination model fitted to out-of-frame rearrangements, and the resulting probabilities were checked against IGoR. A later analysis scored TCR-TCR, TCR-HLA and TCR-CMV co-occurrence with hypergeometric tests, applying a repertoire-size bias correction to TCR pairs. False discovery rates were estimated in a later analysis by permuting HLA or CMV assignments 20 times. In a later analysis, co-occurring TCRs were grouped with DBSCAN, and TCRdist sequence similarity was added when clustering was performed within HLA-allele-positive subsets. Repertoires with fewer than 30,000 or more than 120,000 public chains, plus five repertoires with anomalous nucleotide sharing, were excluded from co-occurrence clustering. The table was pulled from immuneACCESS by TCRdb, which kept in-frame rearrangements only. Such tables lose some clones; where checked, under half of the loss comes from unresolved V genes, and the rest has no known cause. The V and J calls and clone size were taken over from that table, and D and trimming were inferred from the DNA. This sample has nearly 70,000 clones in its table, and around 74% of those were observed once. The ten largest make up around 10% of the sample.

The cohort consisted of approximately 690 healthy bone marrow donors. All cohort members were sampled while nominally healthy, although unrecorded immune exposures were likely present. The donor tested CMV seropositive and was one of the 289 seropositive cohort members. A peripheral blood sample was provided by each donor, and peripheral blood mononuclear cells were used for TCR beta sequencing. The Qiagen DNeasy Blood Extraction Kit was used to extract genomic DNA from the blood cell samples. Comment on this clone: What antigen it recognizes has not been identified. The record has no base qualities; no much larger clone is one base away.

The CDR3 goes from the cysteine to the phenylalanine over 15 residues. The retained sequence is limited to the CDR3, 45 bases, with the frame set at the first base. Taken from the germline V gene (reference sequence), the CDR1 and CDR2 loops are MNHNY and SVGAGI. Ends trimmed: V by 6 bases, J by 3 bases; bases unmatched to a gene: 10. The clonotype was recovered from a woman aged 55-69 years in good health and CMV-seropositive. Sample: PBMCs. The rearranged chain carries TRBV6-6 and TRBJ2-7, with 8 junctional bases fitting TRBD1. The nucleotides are TGTGCCAGCAGGTCCTTCCGGGACAGGAACTACGAGCAGTACTTC. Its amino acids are CASRSFRDRNYEQYF.